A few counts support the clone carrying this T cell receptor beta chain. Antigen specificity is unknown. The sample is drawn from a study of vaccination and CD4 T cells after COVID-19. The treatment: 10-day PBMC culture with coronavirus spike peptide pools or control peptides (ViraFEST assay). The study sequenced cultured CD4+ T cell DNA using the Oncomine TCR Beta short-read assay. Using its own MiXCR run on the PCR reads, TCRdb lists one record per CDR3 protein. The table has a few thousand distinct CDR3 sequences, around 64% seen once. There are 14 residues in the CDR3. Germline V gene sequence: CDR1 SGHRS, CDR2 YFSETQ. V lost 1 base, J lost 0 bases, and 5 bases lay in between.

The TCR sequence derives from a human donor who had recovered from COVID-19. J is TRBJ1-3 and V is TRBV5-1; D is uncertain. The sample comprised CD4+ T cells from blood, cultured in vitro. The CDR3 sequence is CASSLSSSGNTIYF. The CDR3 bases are TGCGCCAGCAGCTTGTCCAGCTCTGGAAACACCATATATTTT.